This T cell receptor (beta chain) was recovered during a study of shared clonotypes between healthy human individuals. Libraries were prepared by immunoSEQ multiplex PCR; TCRdb keeps only in-frame clonotypes and omits some of them. Of roughly 550,000 clones in the sample, about 95% were seen once. The CDR3 sequence is 18 residues long. Germline V lookup: CDR1 MGHRA, CDR2 YSYEKL. V lost 1 base and J 3 bases, leaving 21 bases between the germline ends. Naive CD8 cells, CD45RO-negative and positively selected for CCR7, excluded terminally differentiated effector memory CD45RA+ cells. This receptor was identified in a woman aged 25 to 39 in good health. The chain carries TRBV4-1 and TRBJ2-5, with D perhaps TRBD1 (6 bases). The sample comprised naive CD8+ T cells sorted from blood. The CDR3 nucleotides are TGCGCCAGCAGCCAAGTAACCGCCGGGACAATGGAAGAAGAGACCCAGTACTTC. Protein: CASSQVTAGTMEEETQYF.